Presented here are 10 T cell receptor beta chains from one specimen sequenced in a study of T-cell reconstitution after alpha-beta-depleted transplantation in children. Unique molecular identifiers were built into the TCRbeta library. TCRdb reprocessed the PCR reads via MiXCR and lists one record per CDR3 protein. The top ten hold roughly 6% of the sample, which has 400,000 to 500,000 distinct CDR3 sequences, about a tenth seen once. Material: PBMCs from the stem cell graft donor, obtained from the stem cell graft. These receptor sequences come from a human donor who donated a stem cell graft to a child with acute myeloid leukemia.

For this clonotype: Just one base apart from a much larger clone, this may be a read error. The rearrangement joins TRBV20-1 to TRBJ2-7; 7 bases map to TRBD2. The CDR3 is 14 amino acids. Germline V gene data show CDR1 as DFQATT and CDR2 as SNEGSKA (reference sequence). CDR3 in DNA: TGCAGTGTTAGAGATGGTGGGAGGGCTTACGAGCAGTACTTC. It yields the protein CSVRDGGRAYEQYF.

The V and J genes are TRBV5-1 and TRBJ2-5; a possible D gene is TRBD1 (6 bases). V shed 0 bases and J shed 5 bases, with 17 bases lying between them. Germline V lookup: CDR1 SGHRS, CDR2 YFSETQ. This CDR3 spans 16 amino acids. CDR3 coding DNA: TGCGCCAGCAGCTTGGGGGTTACGCAGGGGCCCGAGACCCAGTACTTC. Translating it yields CASSLGVTQGPETQYF.

The table lists this clonotype with many counts. This chain links TRBV7-2 with TRBJ2-7; D is perhaps TRBD2 (6 bases). The V gene's germline CDR1 is SGHTA and CDR2 FQGNSA. V lost 1 base, J lost 9 bases, and 13 bases lay in between. The CDR3 spans 13 residues. Here the CDR3 reads CASSLGREGWQYF. The CDR3 bases are TGTGCCAGCAGCTTAGGGCGGGAAGGGTGGCAGTACTTC. The full variable domain, completed using reference TRBV7-2 and TRBJ2-7, is GAGVSQSPSNKVTEKGKDVELRCDPISGHTALYWYRQSLGQGLEFLIYFQGNSAPDKSGLPSDRFSAERTGGSVSTLTIQRTQQEDSAVYLCASSLGREGWQYFGPGTRLTVT.

There are many counts of this clonotype. V usage is TRBV5-1 and J usage is TRBJ2-7; TRBD1 agrees at 8 bases. This CDR3 contains 16 residues. The V gene's germline CDR1 is SGHRS and CDR2 YFSETQ. V shed 0 bases and J 2 bases; nucleotides not matched to a gene: 7. CDR3 coding DNA: TGCGCCAGCAGCTTGGCCGGCAGGGGGCTTGCCTACGAGCAGTACTTC. It yields the protein CASSLAGRGLAYEQYF.

This chain links TRBV6-1 with TRBJ2-1; no reliable D call. The CDR3 runs 14 residues. Germline V gives CDR1 MNHNS, CDR2 SASEGT. The V end was cut by 5 bases, the J end by 8 bases, with 16 bases between. CDR3 loop: CASSLSGFRDEQFF. The CDR3 bases are TGTGCCAGCAGTCTCTCAGGTTTTAGGGATGAGCAGTTCTTC.

This clonotype has a count of ten or more. The rearrangement joins TRBV9 to TRBJ2-4; unclear D gene. The CDR3 runs 15 residues. Between the trimmed V and J ends, which lost 0 bases and 3 bases, there was a span of 10 bases. Germline V gene lookup returns CDR1 SGDLS and CDR2 YYNGEE. CDR3 sequence (DNA): TGTGCCAGCAGCGTAGGGACCTTAGGCAAAAACATTCAGTACTTC. It codes for CASSVGTLGKNIQYF.

This rearrangement joins TRBV4-1 to TRBJ1-2, with 8 nucleotides matching TRBD1. The CDR3 has 16 amino acids. Germline CDR1 MGHRA, CDR2 YSYEKL. Unmatched junction bases numbered 7, after V lost 3 bases and J lost 1 base. As DNA, the CDR3 is TGCGCCAGCAGCCAGGACCGGGACAGGCGTAACTATGGCTACACCTTC. This gives the protein CASSQDRDRRNYGYTF.

This clonotype was counted a few times. V is TRBV7-6 and J is TRBJ2-1, with 7 bases that match TRBD2. CDR1 is SGHVS, CDR2 FNYEAQ, per germline. The V segment lost 2 bases and the J segment 1 base; nucleotides outside the gene matches: 11. The CDR3 contains 18 residues. For the CDR3, the DNA is TGTGCCAGCAGCTTAACCCTAAGCGGGATTAGGTCCTACAATGAGCAGTTCTTC. Its protein product is CASSLTLSGIRSYNEQFF.

This clonotype was seen a handful of times. The rearrangement joins TRBV6-5 to TRBJ2-7, with D unresolved. Germline V CDR1 and CDR2: MNHEY, SVGAGI. Trimming stripped 0 bases from V and 2 bases from J, with 8 bases between. The CDR3 spans 14 residues. The CDR3 protein is CASSYSSGTYEQYV. The CDR3 nucleotides are TGTGCCAGCAGTTACTCGTCCGGAACCTACGAGCAGTACGTC.

This clonotype came up a few times. The V and J genes are TRBV28 and TRBJ1-5, with 9 bases matching TRBD1. The CDR3 spans 15 residues. V was pared by 6 bases and J by 5 bases, with 8 bases of the junction left unmatched. Per germline, CDR1 MDHEN and CDR2 SYDVKM. In DNA form, the CDR3 reads TGTGCCAGCAGGGTGGACAGGGGTTACTATCAGCCCCAGCATTTT. It codes for CASRVDRGYYQPQHF.